One and the same sample provided the 20 T cell receptor beta chains below, sequenced in a study of liver allograft versus peripheral blood T cells. Study-wide background: The authors compared T cell receptor repertoires in transplanted livers with recipients' peripheral blood repertoires.

MiXCR was run by TCRdb on the reads, yielding one entry per CDR3 protein. The repertoire holds 9,000 to 13,000 distinct CDR3 sequences, with 23% as singletons. The receptors shown here come from a human patient who had a liver transplant. Some T cells may trace back to the graft donor.

This clonotype is deemed medium-sized. This rearrangement joins TRBV6-1 to TRBJ2-7, with 13 bases lining up with TRBD2. This CDR3 has 14 amino acids. Germline V gene data show CDR1 as MNHNS and CDR2 as SASEGT. Trimming took 5 bases from V and 6 from J; bases not matched to a gene: 4. CDR3 sequence reads: CASSRLAGGSEQYF. The CDR3 region has the DNA TGTGCCAGCAGTCGACTAGCGGGAGGCTCCGAGCAGTACTTC.

There are a few counts of this clonotype. V usage is TRBV6-5 and J usage is TRBJ2-7; D is perhaps TRBD2 (5 bases). The CDR3 is 14 residues long. Germline-derived CDR1 and CDR2 are MNHEY and SVGAGI. V lost 6 bases and J lost 4, with 16 bases in between. The CDR3 loop reads CASRSLESRYEQYF. The CDR3 bases are TGTGCCAGCAGATCACTAGAAAGCCGATACGAGCAGTACTTC.

In DNA form, the CDR3 reads TGTGCCAGCAGCTTTCGCGACTTGGGTGGCTACACCTTC. This gives the protein CASSFRDLGGYTF. J is TRBJ1-2 and V is TRBV5-4; no clear D. Germline CDR1 SGHNT, CDR2 YYREEE (reference sequence). This CDR3 region has 13 residues. Trimming took 2 bases from V and 7 from J, leaving 12 bases between them. Filled out from reference TRBV5-4 and TRBJ1-2, the complete variable domain reads ETGVTQSPTHLIKTRGQQVTLRCSSQSGHNTVSWYQQALGQGPQFIFQYYREEENGRGNFPPRFSGLQFPNYSSELNVNALELDDSALYLCASSFRDLGGYTFGSGTRLTVV.

This clonotype was counted many times. The chain links TRBV13 to TRBJ2-7; 10 bases map to TRBD1. This CDR3 comprises 14 residues. Germline-derived CDR1 and CDR2 are PRHDT and FYEKMQ (reference sequence). Trimming removed 4 bases from V and 0 bases from J; junction bases left unmatched: 0. The CDR3 nucleotides are TGTGCCAGCAGCTGGGACAGGGGCTCCTACGAGCAGTACTTC. This gives the protein CASSWDRGSYEQYF.

This clonotype occurred once. This chain links TRBV28 with TRBJ1-5, with D possibly matching TRBD1 (5 bases). The CDR3 sequence is 15 residues long. In germline, CDR1 is MDHEN, CDR2 SYDVKM. The V gene lost 6 bases and the J gene lost 6 bases, with 18 bases spanning the gap. CDR3 DNA sequence: TGTGCCAGCAGACAACAGTGGAGGGGAAGTCAGCCCCAGCATTTT. This encodes CASRQQWRGSQPQHF.

The rearrangement joins TRBV28 to TRBJ1-2; 7 bases are a match to TRBD1. CDR3 length equals 14 residues. Germline CDR1 is MDHEN and CDR2 is SYDVKM. Germline trimming cut 5 bases from V and 6 bases from J; bases unmatched to any gene: 9. CDR3 nucleotides: TGTGCCAGCAGTCTACAGACAGGGCCTAATGGCTACACCTTC. This translates into CASSLQTGPNGYTF.

As DNA, the CDR3 is TGTGCCAGCATGGTTAGCGGGGCACGGGGAGATACGCAGTATTTT. This encodes CASMVSGARGDTQYF. This chain joins TRBV6-2 or TRBV6-3 and TRBJ2-3, with 8 bases matching TRBD2. There are 15 residues in the CDR3. V lost 7 bases and J lost 5; bases outside the gene matches: 11. Germline V gene sequence: CDR1 MNHEY, CDR2 SVGEGT.

V usage is TRBV5-5 and J usage is TRBJ1-2, with TRBD1 matching 9 bases. This CDR3 has 14 amino acids. Germline-derived CDR1 and CDR2 are SGHKS and YYEKEE (reference sequence). The V segment lost 0 bases and the J segment 8 bases; nucleotides outside the gene matches: 5. The CDR3 DNA follows: TGTGCCAGCAGCTTGGTGCGGACAGGGGACGGCTACACCTTC. It is translated as CASSLVRTGDGYTF.

The chain couples TRBV6-1 to TRBJ2-7; 9 nucleotides match TRBD2. The CDR3 has 15 amino acids. Losses at the gene ends were 5 bases for V and 2 bases for J; bases not matched to a gene: 7. The germline V gene has CDR1 MNHNS and CDR2 SASEGT. The CDR3 nucleotides read TGTGCCAGCAGTCCGAGACTAGCGGCCACCTACGAGCAGTACTTC. This translates into CASSPRLAATYEQYF.

The chain recombines TRBV5-4 with TRBJ1-2, with a possible D match to TRBD1 (6 bases). CDR1 and CDR2 (germline): SGHNT, YYREEE (reference sequence). V lost 3 bases to trimming and J lost 4 bases, with 16 bases between them. The CDR3 runs 15 residues. CDR3 amino acids: CASSWGNGGSYGYTF. CDR3 nucleotides: TGTGCCAGCAGCTGGGGGAATGGGGGCAGCTATGGCTACACCTTC.

In its sample, this clonotype ranks as medium-sized. The V and J genes are TRBV6-5 and TRBJ1-6, with a weak D call TRBD1 (5 bases). This CDR3 comprises 15 residues. The germline gives CDR1 MNHEY, CDR2 SVGAGI. Trimming removed 6 bases at V and 0 bases at J, with 9 bases between. Written as DNA, the CDR3 is TGTGCCAGCAGAGGGGACTACTCCTATAATTCACCCCTCCACTTT. Its protein product is CASRGDYSYNSPLHF.

By sample fraction, this clonotype is medium-sized (0.01 to 0.1%). The chain has TRBV18 and TRBJ1-6; 9 bases fit TRBD1. The CDR3 contains 16 residues. The V gene's germline CDR1 is KGHSH and CDR2 LQKENI. V shed 4 bases and J 7 bases; nucleotides not matched to a gene: 8. The CDR3 DNA is TGTGCCAGCTCACACATAAGGGACAGGGTGAATTCACCCCTCCACTTT. Translated, it gives CASSHIRDRVNSPLHF.

By share, this clonotype counts as medium-sized. The J gene is TRBJ1-2, the V gene TRBV7-2; 8 positions agree with TRBD1. The CDR3 sequence is 19 residues long. The germline V gene encodes CDR1 SGHTA and CDR2 FQGNSA. J lost 2 bases, V lost 3 bases, and 17 bases had no gene match. CDR3 nucleotide sequence: TGTGCCAGCAGCTTCTCAGTATATCAGGGGGCCCCCCACAACTATGGCTACACCTTC. Translated: CASSFSVYQGAPHNYGYTF. The full variable domain, its missing parts supplied by reference TRBV7-2 and TRBJ1-2, is GAGVSQSPSNKVTEKGKDVELRCDPISGHTALYWYRQSLGQGLEFLIYFQGNSAPDKSGLPSDRFSAERTGGSVSTLTIQRTQQEDSAVYLCASSFSVYQGAPHNYGYTFGSGTRLTVV.

The genes are TRBV6-5 and TRBJ1-1; no reliable D call. From germline, CDR1 is MNHEY and CDR2 SVGAGI. The V and J ends lost 6 bases and 6 bases respectively, with 26 bases between them. CDR3 length equals 17 residues. This CDR3 reads CASSRRSATYTGAEAFF. The CDR3 coding sequence is TGTGCCAGCAGCCGGCGATCGGCAACCTACACGGGCGCTGAAGCTTTCTTT.

The genes are TRBV20-1 and TRBJ2-5; tentative D call: TRBD1 (5 bases). Deletions cut 3 bases from V and 1 base from J, with 6 bases between. The CDR3 runs to 12 residues. Germline CDR1 is DFQATT and CDR2 is SNEGSKA (reference sequence). The CDR3 loop reads CSARTVQETQYF. CDR3 nucleotide sequence: TGCAGTGCTAGGACAGTCCAAGAGACCCAGTACTTC.

Sample share makes this clonotype medium-sized (0.01 to 0.1%). The chain employs TRBV6-6 and TRBJ1-2, with TRBD1 matching over 9 bases. Per germline, CDR1 MNHNY and CDR2 SVGAGI (reference sequence). The V and J ends lost 8 bases and 6 bases, in that order; junction bases with no gene match: 13. The CDR3 extends over 15 amino acids. The CDR3 DNA is TGTGCCAGCGACTACCGGGACAGGGTATCTGATGGCTACACCTTC. Its protein product is CASDYRDRVSDGYTF.

By frequency in the sample, this clonotype is medium-sized. This chain uses TRBV24-1 with TRBJ1-1, with D perhaps matching TRBD1 (5 bases). The germline CDR1 and CDR2 sequences are KGHDR and SFDVKD. V lost 4 bases, J lost 3 bases, and 14 bases lay in between. The CDR3 has 15 amino acids. The DNA of the CDR3 is TGTGCCACCAGTGACCCGGGGACGGGGGACACTGAAGCTTTCTTT. Translated: CATSDPGTGDTEAFF.

A remark on this clonotype: Being one base from a much bigger clone, this may be a read error. The rearrangement joins TRBV18 to TRBJ2-3; D not resolved. The CDR3 loop spans 14 amino acids. Deletions cut 2 bases from V and 1 base from J, with 7 bases between. CDR1 and CDR2 (germline): KGHSH, LQKENI. The CDR3 protein is CASSPREGTDTQYF. The CDR3 nucleotides are TGTGCCAGCTCACCAAGGGAAGGCACAGATACGCAGTATTTT. The full variable domain, rest sourced from reference TRBV18 and TRBJ2-3, is NAGVMQNPRHLVRRRGQEARLRCSPMKGHSHVYWYRQLPEEGLKFMVYLQKENIIDESGMPKERFSAEFPKEGPSILRIQQVVRGDSAAYFCASSPREGTDTQYFGPGTRLTVL.

This chain's CDR3 is CASSLGGSKNIQYF. DNA for the CDR3: TGTGCCAGCAGCTTGGGGGGTTCCAAAAACATTCAGTACTTC. The rearrangement uses TRBV7-2 and TRBJ2-4, with D perhaps TRBD2 (6 bases). Germline V gives CDR1 SGHTA, CDR2 FQGNSA. With 3 bases removed from V and 2 bases from J, the gap between germline ends came to 8 bases. This CDR3 contains 14 residues.

On this clonotype: This may stem from a read error, because a much larger clone lies one nucleotide away. This chain joins TRBV7-2 and TRBJ2-7, with a tentative D call TRBD1 (6 bases). Germline CDR1 SGHTA, CDR2 FQGNSA. Trimming removed 0 bases at V and 3 bases at J, with 9 bases between. The length of the CDR3 is 14 residues. CDR3 DNA: TGTGCCAGCAGCTTAGCGTGGACAGACTACGAGCAGTACTTC. Amino acids: CASSLAWTDYEQYF.